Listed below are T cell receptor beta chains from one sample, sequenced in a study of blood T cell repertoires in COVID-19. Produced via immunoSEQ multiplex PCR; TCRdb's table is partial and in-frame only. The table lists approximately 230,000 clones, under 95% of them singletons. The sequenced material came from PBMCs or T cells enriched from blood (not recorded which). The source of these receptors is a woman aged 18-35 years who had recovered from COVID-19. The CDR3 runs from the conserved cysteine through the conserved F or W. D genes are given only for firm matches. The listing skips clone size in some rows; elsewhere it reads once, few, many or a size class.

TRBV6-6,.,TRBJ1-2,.,CASRTGGNGYTF,TGTGCCAGCAGGACGGGAGGGAATGGCTACACCTTC
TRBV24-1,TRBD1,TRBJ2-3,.,CATSDLRQGTSTDTQYF,TGTGCCACCAGTGACCTCCGACAGGGTACTAGCACAGATACGCAGTATTTT
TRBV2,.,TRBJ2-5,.,CASSAPPIDQETQYF,TGTGCCAGCAGTGCCCCCCCTATAGACCAAGAGACCCAGTACTTC
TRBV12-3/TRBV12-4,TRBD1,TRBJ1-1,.,CASSLTGESEAFF,TGTGCCAGCAGCCTGACAGGGGAGTCTGAAGCTTTCTTT
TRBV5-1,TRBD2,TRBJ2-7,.,CASSWTAGAIYEQYF,TGCGCCAGCAGCTGGACAGCGGGAGCAATATACGAGCAGTACTTC
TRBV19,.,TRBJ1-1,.,CASSLQGATEAFF,TGTGCCAGTAGTTTACAGGGAGCCACTGAAGCTTTCTTT
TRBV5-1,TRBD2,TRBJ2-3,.,CASSFATSGGYTDTQYF,TGCGCCAGCAGCTTTGCGACTAGCGGGGGGTACACAGATACGCAGTATTTT
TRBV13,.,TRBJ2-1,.,CASSLSPDFF,TGTGCCAGCAGCTTATCTCCAGATTTCTTC
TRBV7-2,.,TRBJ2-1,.,CASSPRHLAAEQFF,TGTGCCAGCAGCCCCCGACATCTAGCTGCTGAGCAGTTCTTC
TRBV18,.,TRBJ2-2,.,CASSPGLTYTGELFF,TGTGCCAGCTCACCGGGGCTTACTTACACCGGGGAGCTGTTTTTT
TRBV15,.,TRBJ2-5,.,CATSRDRLNQETQYF,TGTGCCACCAGCAGAGATCGGTTGAACCAAGAGACCCAGTACTTC
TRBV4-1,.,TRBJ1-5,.,CASSQEPPPPPGVQHF,TGCGCCAGCAGCCAAGAACCCCCCCCTCCGCCGGGGGTCCAGCATTTT
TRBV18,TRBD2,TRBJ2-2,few,CASFPSGRTGELFF,TGTGCCAGCTTTCCGAGCGGGAGAACCGGGGAGCTGTTTTTT
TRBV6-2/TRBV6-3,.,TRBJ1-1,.,CASSYASQNTEAFF,TGTGCCAGCAGTTACGCATCACAGAACACTGAAGCTTTCTTT
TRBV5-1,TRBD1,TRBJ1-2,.,CASSLDRGDYGYTF,TGCGCCAGCAGCCTCGACAGGGGGGACTATGGCTACACCTTC
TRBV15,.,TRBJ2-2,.,CATSRGAGRTGELFF,TGTGCCACCAGCAGAGGGGCGGGAAGGACCGGGGAGCTGTTTTTT
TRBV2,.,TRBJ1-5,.,CASSEGLPNQPQHF,TGTGCCAGCAGTGAAGGACTCCCCAATCAGCCCCAGCATTTT
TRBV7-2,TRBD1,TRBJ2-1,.,CASSLRQGANEQFF,TGTGCCAGCAGCTTAAGACAGGGGGCCAATGAGCAGTTCTTC
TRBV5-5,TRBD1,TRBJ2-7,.,CASSPGTGSIYEQYF,TGTGCCAGCAGTCCCGGGACAGGGTCCATCTACGAGCAGTACTTC
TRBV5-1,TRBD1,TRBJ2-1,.,CASSYGQGPYNEQFF,TGCGCCAGCAGCTATGGACAGGGACCCTACAATGAGCAGTTCTTC
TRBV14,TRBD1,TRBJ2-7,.,CASPGTGGSSSEQYF,TGTGCCAGCCCCGGGACAGGGGGTTCTTCATCCGAGCAGTACTTC
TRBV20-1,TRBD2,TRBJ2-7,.,CSASLLAGGPGIHEQYF,TGCAGTGCTAGTCTTCTAGCGGGAGGGCCAGGTATACACGAGCAGTACTTC
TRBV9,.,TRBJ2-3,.,CASSVDIHRTDMQYF,TGTGCCAGCAGCGTCGACATCCACCGCACAGATATGCAGTATTTT
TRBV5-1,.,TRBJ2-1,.,CASTRRGGTHNEQFF,TGCGCCAGCACCCGAAGGGGGGGCACTCACAATGAGCAGTTCTTC
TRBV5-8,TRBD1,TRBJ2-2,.,CASSPGTGESTGELFF,TGTGCCAGCAGCCCTGGGACAGGGGAATCCACCGGGGAGCTGTTTTTT
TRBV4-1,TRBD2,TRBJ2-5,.,CASSQEAGGWGETQYF,TGCGCCAGCAGCCAAGAAGCGGGGGGCTGGGGGGAGACCCAGTACTTC
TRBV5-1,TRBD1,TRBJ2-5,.,CASSLVSTGTGWETQYF,TGCGCCAGCAGCTTGGTCTCCACCGGGACAGGATGGGAGACCCAGTACTTC
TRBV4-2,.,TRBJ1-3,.,CASSPTVRGSSGNTIYF,TGTGCCAGCAGCCCGACGGTACGGGGAAGCTCTGGAAACACCATATATTTT
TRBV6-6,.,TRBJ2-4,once,CASSSRPAHYGNIQYF,TGTGCCAGCAGTTCCAGGCCTGCCCATTATGGAAACATTCAGTACTTC
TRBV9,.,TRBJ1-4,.,CASSASAGNEKLFF,TGTGCCAGCAGCGCCTCTGCAGGGAATGAAAAACTGTTTTTT
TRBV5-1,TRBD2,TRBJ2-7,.,CASSLVVVAGESEQYF,TGCGCCAGCAGCTTGGTAGTTGTAGCGGGAGAATCCGAGCAGTACTTC
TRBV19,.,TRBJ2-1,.,CASSIVQGNEQFF,TGTGCCAGTAGTATAGTGCAGGGCAATGAGCAGTTCTTC
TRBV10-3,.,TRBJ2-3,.,CAISATQKPDTQYF,TGTGCCATCAGTGCCACCCAAAAGCCAGATACGCAGTATTTT
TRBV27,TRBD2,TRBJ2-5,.,CASSFRLGSGGVETQYF,TGTGCCAGCAGTTTTCGGTTGGGTAGCGGGGGGGTTGAGACCCAGTACTTC
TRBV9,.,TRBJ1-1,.,CASSVVGGLAFF,TGTGCCAGCAGCGTAGTTGGGGGCTTGGCTTTCTTT
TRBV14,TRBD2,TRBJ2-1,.,CASTRTSGTYNEQFF,TGTGCCAGCACCCGGACTAGCGGGACCTACAATGAGCAGTTCTTC
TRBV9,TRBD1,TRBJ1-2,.,CASSRRTGLKEGYTF,TGTGCCAGCAGTCGCCGGACAGGGTTGAAGGAAGGCTACACCTTC
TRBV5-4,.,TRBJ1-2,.,CASSSDSPGGYTF,TGTGCCAGCAGCTCCGACTCACCTGGTGGCTACACCTTC
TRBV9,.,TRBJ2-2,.,CASSAKYRGNTGELFF,TGTGCCAGCAGCGCCAAATACCGGGGGAACACCGGGGAGCTGTTTTTT
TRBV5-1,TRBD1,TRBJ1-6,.,CASKGLRTGGSPLHF,TGCGCCAGCAAAGGACTTCGGACAGGAGGTTCACCCCTCCACTTT
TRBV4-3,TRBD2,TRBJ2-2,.,CASSLLATNTGELFF,TGCGCCAGCAGCCTACTAGCGACGAACACCGGGGAGCTGTTTTTT
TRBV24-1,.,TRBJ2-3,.,CATSDLTSTDTQYF,TGTGCCACCAGTGACCTGACAAGCACAGATACGCAGTATTTT
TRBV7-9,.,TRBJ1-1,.,CASARENTEAFF,TGTGCCAGCGCCCGGGAGAACACTGAAGCTTTCTTT
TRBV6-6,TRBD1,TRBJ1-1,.,CASSQTGFRGNTEAFF,TGTGCCAGCAGCCAGACAGGGTTCCGGGGGAACACTGAAGCTTTCTTT
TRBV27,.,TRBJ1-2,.,CASREARWAPGGYTF,TGTGCCAGCAGGGAGGCCAGATGGGCCCCGGGGGGCTACACCTTC
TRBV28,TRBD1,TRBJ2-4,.,CASSPVWRDRGKAKNIQYF,TGTGCCAGCAGTCCCGTTTGGCGGGACAGGGGAAAGGCCAAAAACATTCAGTACTTC
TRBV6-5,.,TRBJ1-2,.,CASSYLDILGYTF,TGTGCCAGCAGTTACTTAGACATACTGGGCTACACCTTC
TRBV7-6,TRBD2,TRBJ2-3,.,CASSSIAGGSTDTQYF,TGTGCCAGCAGCTCAATAGCGGGAGGCAGCACAGATACGCAGTATTTT
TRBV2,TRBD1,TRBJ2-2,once,CASSDGTGDSIRELFF,TGTGCCAGCAGCGATGGGACAGGGGATAGTATCAGGGAGCTGTTTTTT
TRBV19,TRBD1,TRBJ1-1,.,CASSGTANTEAFF,TGTGCCAGTAGCGGGACAGCGAACACTGAAGCTTTCTTT
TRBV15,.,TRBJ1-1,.,CATSRGSEATEAFF,TGTGCCACCAGCAGAGGGTCGGAGGCCACTGAAGCTTTCTTT
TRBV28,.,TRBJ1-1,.,CASTRRGQNTEAFF,TGTGCCAGCACCAGGCGGGGGCAGAACACTGAAGCTTTCTTT
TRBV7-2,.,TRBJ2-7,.,CASSLSSYEQYF,TGTGCCAGCAGCTTATCCAGCTACGAGCAGTACTTC
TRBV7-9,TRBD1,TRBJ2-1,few,CASSLGVRDRVCEQFF,TGTGCCAGCAGCTTAGGAGTCCGGGACAGGGTTTGTGAGCAGTTCTTC